This T cell receptor (beta chain) was captured in a study of T cells in Graves' hyperthyroidism and ophthalmopathy. At least ten counts were recorded for this clonotype. The investigators amplified TCR beta CDR3 regions from RNA transcripts. With the HTBI primer set, the TCR CDR3 went through a first round of RT-PCR. One entry per CDR3 protein, called by TCRdb with MiXCR from the multiplex PCR reads. The sample lists 300,000 to 350,000 distinct CDR3 sequences; 18% were seen once. In germline, CDR1 is MNHEY, CDR2 SVGEGT. The CDR3 sequence is 11 residues long. Between the trimmed V and J ends, which lost 8 bases and 0 bases, there was a span of 5 bases.

The sequencing sample was made of blood. The gene calls are TRBV6-2 or TRBV6-3 and TRBJ2-7; D is undetermined. This TCR was recovered from a woman aged 40 to 50 with Graves' ophthalmopathy. The CDR3 region has the DNA TGTGCCAGCGACGCCTCCTACGAGCAGTACTTC. As protein: CASDASYEQYF.